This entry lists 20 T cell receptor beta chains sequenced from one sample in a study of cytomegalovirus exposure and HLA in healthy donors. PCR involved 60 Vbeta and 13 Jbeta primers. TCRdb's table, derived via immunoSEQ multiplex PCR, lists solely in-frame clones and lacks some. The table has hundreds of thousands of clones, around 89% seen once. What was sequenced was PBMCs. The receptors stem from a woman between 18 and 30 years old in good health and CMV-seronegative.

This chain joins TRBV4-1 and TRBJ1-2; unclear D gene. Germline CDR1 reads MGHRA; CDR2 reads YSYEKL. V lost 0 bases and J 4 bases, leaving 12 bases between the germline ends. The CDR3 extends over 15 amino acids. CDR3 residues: CASSQDPTALYGYTF. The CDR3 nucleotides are TGCGCCAGCAGCCAAGATCCCACAGCCCTCTATGGCTACACCTTC.

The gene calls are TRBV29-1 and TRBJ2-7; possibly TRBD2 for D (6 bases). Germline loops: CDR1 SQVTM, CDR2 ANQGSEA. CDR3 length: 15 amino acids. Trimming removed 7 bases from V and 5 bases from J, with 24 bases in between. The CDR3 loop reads CSATLGLRAVNEQYF. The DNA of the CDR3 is TGCAGCGCCACATTGGGACTCCGGGCGGTCAACGAGCAGTACTTC.

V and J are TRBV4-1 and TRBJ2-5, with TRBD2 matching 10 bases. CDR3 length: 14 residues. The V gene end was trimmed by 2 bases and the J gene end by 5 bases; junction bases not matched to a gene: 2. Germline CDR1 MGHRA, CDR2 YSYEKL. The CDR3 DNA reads TGCGCCAGCAGCCAACATAGCGGGAGGGAGACCCAGTACTTC. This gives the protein CASSQHSGRETQYF.

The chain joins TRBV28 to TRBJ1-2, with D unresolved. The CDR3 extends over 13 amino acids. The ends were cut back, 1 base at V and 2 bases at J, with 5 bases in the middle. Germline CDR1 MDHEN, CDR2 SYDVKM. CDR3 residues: CASSLLQNYGYTF. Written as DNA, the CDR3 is TGTGCCAGCAGTTTATTACAGAACTATGGCTACACCTTC.

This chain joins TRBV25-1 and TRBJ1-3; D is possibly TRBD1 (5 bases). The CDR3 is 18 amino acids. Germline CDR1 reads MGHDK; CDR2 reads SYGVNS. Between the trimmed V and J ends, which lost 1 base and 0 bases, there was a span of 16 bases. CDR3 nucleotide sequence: TGTGCCAGCAGTGAATCTTCCATGGGACTGAGCTCTGGAAACACCATATATTTT. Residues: CASSESSMGLSSGNTIYF.

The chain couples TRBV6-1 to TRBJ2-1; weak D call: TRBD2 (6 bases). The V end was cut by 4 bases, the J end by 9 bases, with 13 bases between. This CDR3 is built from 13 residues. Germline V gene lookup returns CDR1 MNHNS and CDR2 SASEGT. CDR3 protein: CASSGGVGGEQFF. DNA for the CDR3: TGTGCCAGCAGTGGTGGTGTGGGAGGTGAGCAGTTCTTC.

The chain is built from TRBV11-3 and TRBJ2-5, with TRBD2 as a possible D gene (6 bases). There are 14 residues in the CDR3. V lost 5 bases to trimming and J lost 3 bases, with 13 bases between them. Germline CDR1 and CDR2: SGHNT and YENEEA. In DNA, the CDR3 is TGTGCCAGCAGCCCTCCCTGGACTAAAGAGACCCAGTACTTC. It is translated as CASSPPWTKETQYF. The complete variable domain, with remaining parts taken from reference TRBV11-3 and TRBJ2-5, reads EAGVVQSPRYKIIEKKQPVAFWCNPISGHNTLYWYLQNLGQGPELLIRYENEEAVDDSQLPKDRFSAERLKGVDSTLKIQPAELGDSAVYLCASSPPWTKETQYFGPGTRLLVL.

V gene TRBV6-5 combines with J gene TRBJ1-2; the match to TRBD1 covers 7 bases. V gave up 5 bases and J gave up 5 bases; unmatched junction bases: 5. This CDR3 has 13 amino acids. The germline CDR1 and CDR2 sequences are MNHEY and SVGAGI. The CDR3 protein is CASSRDSSYGYTF. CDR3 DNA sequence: TGTGCCAGCAGTCGGGACAGTTCTTATGGCTACACCTTC.

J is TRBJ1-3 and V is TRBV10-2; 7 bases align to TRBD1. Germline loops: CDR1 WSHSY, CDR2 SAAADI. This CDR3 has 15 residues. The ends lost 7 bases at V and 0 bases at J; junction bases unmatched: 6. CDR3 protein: CASKQQGLSGNTIYF. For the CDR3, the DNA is TGCGCCAGCAAACAACAGGGGCTCTCTGGAAACACCATATATTTT.

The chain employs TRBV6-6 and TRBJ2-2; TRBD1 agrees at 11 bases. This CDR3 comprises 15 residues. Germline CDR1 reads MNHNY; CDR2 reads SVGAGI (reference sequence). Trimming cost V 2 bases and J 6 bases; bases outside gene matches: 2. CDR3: CASSYRTGGPGELFF. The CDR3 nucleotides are TGTGCCAGCAGTTACCGGACAGGGGGCCCCGGGGAGCTGTTTTTT.

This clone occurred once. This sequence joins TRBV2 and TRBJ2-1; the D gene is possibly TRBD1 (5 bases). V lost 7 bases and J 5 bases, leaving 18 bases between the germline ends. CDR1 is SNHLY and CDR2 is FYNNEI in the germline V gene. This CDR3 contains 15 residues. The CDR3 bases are TGTGCCAGCACCGAAAGGGGTAGACCCGACAATGAGCAGTTCTTC. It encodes CASTERGRPDNEQFF. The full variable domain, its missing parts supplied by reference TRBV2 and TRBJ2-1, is EPEVTQTPSHQVTQMGQEVILRCVPISNHLYFYWYRQILGQKVEFLVSFYNNEISEKSEIFDDQFSVERPDGSNFTLKIRSTKLEDSAMYFCASTERGRPDNEQFFGPGTRLTVL.

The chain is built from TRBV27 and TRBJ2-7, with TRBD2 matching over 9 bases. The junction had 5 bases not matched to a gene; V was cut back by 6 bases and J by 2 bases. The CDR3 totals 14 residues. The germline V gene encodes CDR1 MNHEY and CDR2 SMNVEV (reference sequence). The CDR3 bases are TGTGCCAGCAGCCCTAGCGGGGCTACCTACGAGCAGTACTTC. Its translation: CASSPSGATYEQYF.

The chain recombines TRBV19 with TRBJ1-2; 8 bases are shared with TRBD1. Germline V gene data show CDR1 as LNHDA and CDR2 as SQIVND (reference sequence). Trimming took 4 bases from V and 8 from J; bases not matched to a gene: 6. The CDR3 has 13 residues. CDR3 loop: CASSTRTGSGYTF. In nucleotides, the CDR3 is TGTGCCAGTAGTACACGGACAGGGAGCGGCTACACCTTC.

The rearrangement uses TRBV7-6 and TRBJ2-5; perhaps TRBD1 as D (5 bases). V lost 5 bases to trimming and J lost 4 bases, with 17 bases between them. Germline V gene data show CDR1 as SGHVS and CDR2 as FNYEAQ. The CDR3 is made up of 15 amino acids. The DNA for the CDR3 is TGTGCCAGCAGCCATGGAGTGGTCAGGGCAGAGACCCAGTACTTC. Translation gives CASSHGVVRAETQYF.

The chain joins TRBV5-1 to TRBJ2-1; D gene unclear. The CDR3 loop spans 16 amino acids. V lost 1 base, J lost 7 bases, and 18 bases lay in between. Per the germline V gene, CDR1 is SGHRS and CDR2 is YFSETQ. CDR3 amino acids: CASSLSLAPTGNEQFF. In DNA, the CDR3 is TGCGCCAGCAGCTTGTCTTTAGCCCCTACTGGGAATGAGCAGTTCTTC.

For the CDR3, the DNA is TGCGCCAGCAGCCGGGGGCTTTGGGGGGCCAGGCTAGCGGGAGAAATCACCGGGGAGCTGTTTTTT. Translated, it gives CASSRGLWGARLAGEITGELFF. The chain combines TRBV4-3 with TRBJ2-2, with 10 nucleotides matching TRBD2. The trim removed 4 bases at V and 4 bases at J, leaving 24 bases unmatched. CDR1 LGHNA and CDR2 YSLEER come from the germline V gene. The CDR3 is made up of 22 amino acids.

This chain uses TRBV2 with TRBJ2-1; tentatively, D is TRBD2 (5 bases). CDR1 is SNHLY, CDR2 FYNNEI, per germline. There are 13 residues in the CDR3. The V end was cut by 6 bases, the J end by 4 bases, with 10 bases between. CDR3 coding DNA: TGTGCCAGCAGCGACTACCCATACAATGAGCAGTTCTTC. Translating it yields CASSDYPYNEQFF.

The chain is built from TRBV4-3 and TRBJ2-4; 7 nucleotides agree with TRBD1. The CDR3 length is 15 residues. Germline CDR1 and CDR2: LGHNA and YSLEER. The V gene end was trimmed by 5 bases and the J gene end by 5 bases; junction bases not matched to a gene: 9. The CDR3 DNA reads TGCGCCAGCAGCTCGCGTGACAGGGCCCAAAACATTCAGTACTTC. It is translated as CASSSRDRAQNIQYF.

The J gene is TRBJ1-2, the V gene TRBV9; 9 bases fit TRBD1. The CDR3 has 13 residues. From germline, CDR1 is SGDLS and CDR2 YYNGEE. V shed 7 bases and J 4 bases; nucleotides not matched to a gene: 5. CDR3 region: CASCRTGAYGYTF. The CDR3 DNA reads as TGTGCCAGCTGTAGGACAGGGGCCTATGGCTACACCTTC. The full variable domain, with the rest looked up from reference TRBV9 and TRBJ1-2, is DSGVTQTPKHLITATGQRVTLRCSPRSGDLSVYWYQQSLDQGLQFLIQYYNGEERAKGNILERFSAQQFPDLHSELNLSSLELGDSALYFCASCRTGAYGYTFGSGTRLTVV.

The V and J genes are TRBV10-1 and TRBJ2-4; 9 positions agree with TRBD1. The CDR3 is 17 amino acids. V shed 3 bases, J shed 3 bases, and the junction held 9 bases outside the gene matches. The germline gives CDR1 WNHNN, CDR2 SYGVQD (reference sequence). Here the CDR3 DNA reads TGCGCCAGCAGTGACTCCGGGACAGGGACAAACAAAAACATTCAGTACTTC. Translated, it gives CASSDSGTGTNKNIQYF.